These 17 T cell receptor beta chains were sequenced from one sample in a study of T-cell memory formation after mild COVID-19. TCRdb redid the calling of the 5' RACE reads with MiXCR, one entry per CDR3 protein. The sample has 250,000 to 400,000 distinct CDR3 sequences, around an eighth seen once. The sample taken for sequencing was PBMCs or a T cell subset sorted from them (not recorded which). The receptors were sampled from a man between 18 and 35 years old who had mild COVID-19 (a few samples of this study predate the infection). Cell type and time point are not known.

This clonotype was detected a few times. The CDR3 is CASSQDIPERDRGNEQYV. The CDR3 region has the DNA TGCGCCAGCAGCCAAGATATCCCCGAGCGGGACAGGGGCAACGAGCAGTACGTC. The V and J genes are TRBV4-1 and TRBJ2-7; 10 positions agree with TRBD1. The V gene's germline CDR1 is MGHRA and CDR2 YSYEKL. The CDR3 has 18 residues. Germline trimming cut 0 bases from V and 5 bases from J; bases unmatched to any gene: 13.

V gene TRBV7-9 combines with J gene TRBJ2-3, with 7 bases matching TRBD2. The ends lost 4 bases at V and 5 bases at J; junction bases unmatched: 6. CDR3 length: 14 amino acids. From germline, CDR1 is SEHNR and CDR2 FQNEAQ (reference sequence). The CDR3 spells CASSSAGVRDTQYF. CDR3 nucleotide sequence: TGTGCCAGCAGCTCCGCGGGGGTTCGAGATACGCAGTATTTT.

A few counts support this clonotype. J is TRBJ1-1 and V is TRBV5-1, with D perhaps TRBD1 (5 bases). The CDR3 is 15 amino acids. The germline CDR1 and CDR2 sequences are SGHRS and YFSETQ. V lost 1 base to trimming and J lost 7 bases, with 17 bases between them. The CDR3 DNA reads as TGCGCCAGCAGCTTGTTAGGACCGACAAGGGGTGAAGCTTTCTTT. Translating it yields CASSLLGPTRGEAFF.

This chain links TRBV5-1 with TRBJ1-2; possibly TRBD1 for D (6 bases). Per germline, CDR1 SGHRS and CDR2 YFSETQ. This CDR3 has 15 residues. V was clipped by 3 bases and J by 7 bases, with 19 bases between them. CDR3 in amino acids: CASSSGAAGFGGYTF. Written as DNA, the CDR3 is TGCGCCAGCAGCTCGGGGGCCGCCGGTTTTGGTGGCTACACCTTC. Full variable domain (outside the CDR3, taken from reference TRBV5-1 and TRBJ1-2): KAGVTQTPRYLIKTRGQQVTLSCSPISGHRSVSWYQQTPGQGLQFLFEYFSETQRNKGNFPGRFSGRQFSNSRSEMNVSTLELGDSALYLCASSSGAAGFGGYTFGSGTRLTVV.

This clonotype was seen ten or more times. This rearrangement joins TRBV12-3 or TRBV12-4 to TRBJ2-1, with D possibly TRBD2 on 7 matching bases. Trimming pared 6 bases from V and 2 bases from J, leaving 20 bases between. CDR3 length: 17 residues. CDR3 sequence reads: CASSLNAGRGPYNEQFF. The CDR3 region has the DNA TGTGCCAGCAGCCTGAACGCGGGGCGGGGGCCCTACAATGAGCAGTTCTTC.

This clonotype was seen only a few times. The V and J genes are TRBV9 and TRBJ2-3, with a tentative D call TRBD2 (6 bases). The CDR3 has 15 amino acids. Trimming removed 4 bases from V and 5 bases from J, with 17 bases in between. Germline loops: CDR1 SGDLS, CDR2 YYNGEE. The CDR3 DNA reads as TGTGCCAGCAGCCGTACCACCGGGCGGGGAGATACGCAGTATTTT. This encodes CASSRTTGRGDTQYF.

Only one count was recorded for this clonotype. The V call is TRBV2, the J call TRBJ2-7, with D tentatively TRBD2 (5 bases). Trimming left V 4 bases short and J 3 bases short, with 10 bases between. Germline values: CDR1 SNHLY, CDR2 FYNNEI. The CDR3 loop spans 13 amino acids. The CDR3 bases are TGTGCCAGCAGTGGGACTGATTTCTACGAGCAGTACGTC. Translating gives CASSGTDFYEQYV.

The chain has TRBV6-5 and TRBJ1-1; D might be TRBD1 (5 bases). In germline, CDR1 is MNHEY, CDR2 SVGAGI. The CDR3 runs 16 residues. The V end lost 6 bases, the J end lost 1 base, and 18 bases lay between the germline ends. This CDR3 is CASSTDPGWWNTEAFF. The CDR3, as DNA: TGTGCCAGCAGCACGGACCCAGGGTGGTGGAACACTGAAGCTTTCTTT.

This clonotype has just a few counts. This rearrangement joins TRBV6-2 or TRBV6-3 to TRBJ1-2; possible D gene TRBD1, 5 bases. The V gene lost 6 bases and the J gene lost 2 bases, with 16 bases spanning the gap. This CDR3 is built from 15 residues. CDR1 MNHEY and CDR2 SVGEGT come from the germline V gene. The chain's CDR3 is CASSPPTATNYGYTF. Written as DNA, the CDR3 is TGTGCCAGCAGCCCCCCGACAGCTACAAACTATGGCTACACCTTC.

The chain has TRBV5-4 and TRBJ1-6; 9 nucleotides line up with TRBD1. The germline V gene has CDR1 SGHNT and CDR2 YYREEE (reference sequence). Trimming took 4 bases from V and 11 from J; bases not matched to a gene: 10. This CDR3 has 15 amino acids. CDR3 protein: CASSDPGQGYAPLHF. CDR3 bases: TGTGCCAGCAGCGATCCGGGACAGGGTTACGCACCCCTCCACTTT.

This clonotype has a handful of counts. The chain carries TRBV7-9 and TRBJ2-7; 11 nucleotides align to TRBD1. Germline CDR1 SEHNR, CDR2 FQNEAQ (reference sequence). After removal of 3 bases from V and 7 bases from J, the junction contained 5 bases not matched to a gene. CDR3 length equals 14 residues. In nucleotides, the CDR3 is TGTGCCAGCAGCTTTGGACAGGGGGCGGGTGAGCAGTACTTC. Protein: CASSFGQGAGEQYF.

V is TRBV20-1 and J is TRBJ1-6, with a possible D match to TRBD1 (5 bases). Germline V gene sequence: CDR1 DFQATT, CDR2 SNEGSKA (reference sequence). With 3 bases removed from V and 0 bases from J, the gap between germline ends came to 15 bases. CDR3 length: 17 amino acids. CDR3 DNA sequence: TGCAGTGCTAGCCCCCGGGGACCCAGCTCCTATAATTCACCCCTCCACTTT. Translation: CSASPRGPSSYNSPLHF.

This clonotype was counted only a few times. The chain recombines TRBV12-3 or TRBV12-4 with TRBJ2-2; a possible D gene is TRBD1 (5 bases). The CDR3 consists of 15 residues. V was pared by 3 bases and J by 6 bases, with 14 bases between. The chain's CDR3 is CASSLTDMVAGELFF. CDR3 in DNA: TGTGCCAGCAGTTTGACAGATATGGTGGCCGGGGAGCTGTTTTTT.

Details on this clonotype: A junction boundary mismatches the germline segment, possibly from a read error. This chain links TRBV7-7 with TRBJ2-5; 9 bases match TRBD1. CDR1 SSHAT and CDR2 FNYEAQ come from the germline V gene (reference sequence). The CDR3 is 14 amino acids. CDR3 region: CASSPDRGIETQYF. The CDR3 region has the DNA TGTGCTAGCAGCCCGGACAGGGGCATCGAGACCCAGTACTTC.

This clonotype has just a few counts. The rearrangement joins TRBV4-1 to TRBJ2-7; D gene ambiguous. The V end lost 1 base, the J end lost 0 bases, and 4 bases lay between the germline ends. This CDR3 has 13 residues. Germline V lookup: CDR1 MGHRA, CDR2 YSYEKL. The CDR3, as DNA: TGCGCCAGCAGCCAAGGTCCCTCCTACGAGCAGTACTTC. Residues: CASSQGPSYEQYF.

The chain employs TRBV6-6 and TRBJ1-2; D remains ambiguous. CDR3 length: 11 amino acids. Germline loops: CDR1 MNHNY, CDR2 SVGAGI (reference sequence). V lost 6 bases, J lost 7 bases, and 9 bases lay in between. The CDR3 spells CASSPRIGYTF. The CDR3 DNA follows: TGTGCCAGCAGCCCCCGGATTGGCTACACCTTC.

This clonotype came up a few times. This chain connects TRBV5-4 to TRBJ2-1, with D possibly TRBD2 on 5 matching bases. Per the germline V gene, CDR1 is SGHNT and CDR2 is YYREEE (reference sequence). This CDR3 comprises 15 residues. The V end was cut by 4 bases, the J end by 8 bases, with 19 bases between. For the CDR3, the DNA is TGTGCCAGCAGCCCCCCGGGAATCCTTGCCTATGAGCAGTTCTTC. Amino acid sequence: CASSPPGILAYEQFF. Full variable domain (missing parts from reference TRBV5-4 and TRBJ2-1): ETGVTQSPTHLIKTRGQQVTLRCSSQSGHNTVSWYQQALGQGPQFIFQYYREEENGRGNFPPRFSGLQFPNYSSELNVNALELDDSALYLCASSPPGILAYEQFFGPGTRLTVL.